Listed below are T cell receptor beta chains from one sample, sequenced in a study of T-cell reconstitution after alpha-beta-depleted transplantation in children. TCRdb processed the PCR reads anew with MiXCR; each CDR3 protein has one entry. The sample lists 450,000 to 500,000 distinct CDR3 sequences; approximately 12% were seen once. This material consisted of PBMCs from the stem cell graft donor, taken from the stem cell graft. These receptors all come from a human donor who donated a stem cell graft to a child with combined immunodeficiency. CDR3s include the opening cysteine and the closing phenylalanine or tryptophan. The order of the fields is D gene, V gene, J gene, clone size, CDR3 DNA, CDR3 protein. D genes are given only for firm matches. Clone size is given for some rows only: seen once, a few or many times, or a class if the clone is expanded.

D: TRBD1; V: TRBV29-1; J: TRBJ2-3; size: few; DNA: TGCAGCGTTGGCCCGACAGGGGGAGATACGCAGTATTTT; CDR3: CSVGPTGGDTQYF
D: .; V: TRBV27; J: TRBJ1-6; size: .; DNA: TGTGCCAGCAGCTTGAGGGGTGATAATTCACCCCTCCACTTT; CDR3: CASSLRGDNSPLHF
D: TRBD1; V: TRBV5-8; J: TRBJ1-2; size: few; DNA: TGTGCCAGCAGCTTGGACGGGACAGGGTACTATGGCTACACCTTC; CDR3: CASSLDGTGYYGYTF
D: TRBD1; V: TRBV29-1; J: TRBJ2-1; size: many; DNA: TGCAGCGTTGAAGGAAAGCCAGGGGGCGGCTACAATGAGCAGTTCTTC; CDR3: CSVEGKPGGGYNEQFF
D: .; V: TRBV29-1; J: TRBJ2-3; size: many; DNA: TGCAGCGTAAGCGGGACAAAAGTAAGCACAGATACGCAGTATTTT; CDR3: CSVSGTKVSTDTQYF
D: .; V: TRBV5-6; J: TRBJ2-1; size: .; DNA: TGTGCCAGCAGCTTGCGTGGGCAGGAGCAGTTCTTC; CDR3: CASSLRGQEQFF
D: .; V: TRBV7-2; J: TRBJ2-7; size: many; DNA: TGTGCCAGCAGCTTAGCCGGTCTGGGGGCGAACGAGCAGTACTTC; CDR3: CASSLAGLGANEQYF
D: .; V: TRBV28; J: TRBJ1-1; size: .; DNA: TGTGCCAGCAACGGAAGACAGCGGTCTGAAGCTTTCTTT; CDR3: CASNGRQRSEAFF
D: TRBD2; V: TRBV24-1; J: TRBJ2-5; size: .; DNA: TGTGCCACCTCCTCTAGCGGGAACTTCCAAGAGACCCAGTACTTC; CDR3: CATSSSGNFQETQYF
D: .; V: TRBV5-6; J: TRBJ2-3; size: few; DNA: TGTGCCAGCGATAGCGCGACTAGCACAGATACGCAGTATTTT; CDR3: CASDSATSTDTQYF
D: TRBD1; V: TRBV29-1; J: TRBJ2-7; size: few; DNA: TGCAGCGCCGTTAGGACAGGGGGCATCTACGAGCAGTACTTC; CDR3: CSAVRTGGIYEQYF
D: .; V: TRBV18; J: TRBJ2-7; size: few; DNA: TGTGCCAGCTCACCAAGAGGGAAGGCAGGACAAAGCCTATACGAGCAGTACTTC; CDR3: CASSPRGKAGQSLYEQYF
D: .; V: TRBV11-2; J: TRBJ1-2; size: .; DNA: TGTGCCAGCAGCTTTGGCTTATATGGCTACACCTTC; CDR3: CASSFGLYGYTF
D: TRBD1; V: TRBV4-3; J: TRBJ2-2; size: .; DNA: TGCGCCAGCAGCCAAGATTTCGGACAGGGTACCGGGGAGCTGTTTTTT; CDR3: CASSQDFGQGTGELFF
D: .; V: TRBV6-4; J: TRBJ2-1; size: few; DNA: TGTGCCAGCAGTGACTCGAAACTGGGGGGGCTTTCCTACAATGAGCAGTTCTTC; CDR3: CASSDSKLGGLSYNEQFF
D: .; V: TRBV5-1; J: TRBJ2-7; size: .; DNA: TGCGCCAGCAGAATCGACTCCTACGAGCAGTACTTC; CDR3: CASRIDSYEQYF